Listed here are 8 T cell receptor beta chains from one sample, sequenced in a study of breast tumors, draining lymph nodes, adjacent tissues. TCRdb ran MiXCR on the multiplex PCR reads and lists one entry per CDR3 protein. The repertoire holds 200,000 to 300,000 distinct CDR3 sequences, with under 35% as singletons. Breast cancer patients provided tissue from their axillary draining lymph nodes. Sequenced material: axillary lymph node tissue. These receptors all stem from a female donor with breast cancer. Some clones in this sample may be carry-over from other donors' samples.

This clonotype was found many times. The rearrangement links TRBV7-2 to TRBJ1-2, with 12 positions matching TRBD1. Germline V CDR1 and CDR2: SGHTA, FQGNSA. The CDR3 sequence is 14 residues long. The ends lost 5 bases at V and 6 bases at J; junction bases unmatched: 4. The CDR3, as DNA: TGTGCCAGCAGCCCAGGGACAGGGGGCAATGGCTACACCTTC. Translating gives CASSPGTGGNGYTF.

The CDR3 reads CASSLAGQAYGYTF. The CDR3 DNA sequence: TGCGCCAGCAGCTTGGCGGGACAGGCCTACGGCTACACCTTC. The V and J genes are TRBV5-1 and TRBJ1-2; 8 bases align to TRBD1. With 0 bases clipped from V and 8 bases from J, the junction kept 6 bases outside the gene matches. The CDR3 sequence is 14 residues long. Germline V gives CDR1 SGHRS, CDR2 YFSETQ. Looking up the rest from reference TRBV5-1 and TRBJ1-2 gives the full variable domain: KAGVTQTPRYLIKTRGQQVTLSCSPISGHRSVSWYQQTPGQGLQFLFEYFSETQRNKGNFPGRFSGRQFSNSRSEMNVSTLELGDSALYLCASSLAGQAYGYTFGSGTRLTVV.

The table lists this clonotype with a count of one. A much larger clone lies a single base off, so this may be a read error. It is likely a read error, because the conserved phenylalanine at the end of the CDR3 is missing. The V and J genes are TRBV4-2 and TRBJ2-2, with TRBD1 matching 8 bases. J gave up 2 bases and V 1 base, and 3 bases lay outside the gene matches. CDR1 and CDR2 (germline): LGHNA, YNFKEQ. The CDR3 spans 16 residues. CDR3 coding DNA: TGTGCCAGCAGCCAAGTCGGACAGGGAAACACCGGGGAGCTGTTTTCT. Residues: CASSQVGQGNTGELFS.

This clonotype was observed at least ten times. V is TRBV15 and J is TRBJ2-7; D remains ambiguous. V was clipped by 0 bases and J by 9 bases, with 12 bases between them. The CDR3 has 13 amino acids. Germline CDR1 and CDR2: LNHNV and YYDKDF (reference sequence). In nucleotides, the CDR3 is TGTGCCACCAGCAGAGACAACCGTCGCGCGCAGTACTTC. Translation: CATSRDNRRAQYF.

This clonotype was observed many times. The chain combines TRBV24-1 with TRBJ2-1; the D gene is possibly TRBD2 (6 bases). V lost 5 bases and J 10 bases, leaving 11 bases between the germline ends. Germline V CDR1 and CDR2: KGHDR, SFDVKD. The CDR3 sequence is 12 residues long. The CDR3: CATSGGAGEQFF. CDR3 bases: TGTGCCACCAGTGGCGGGGCAGGGGAGCAGTTCTTC.

This clonotype was seen repeatedly, ten times or more. The gene calls are TRBV10-3 and TRBJ1-2; perhaps TRBD1 as D (5 bases). From germline, CDR1 is ENHRY and CDR2 SYGVKD. V dropped 0 bases and J dropped 9 bases, with 8 bases sitting between them. The CDR3 runs 12 residues. CDR3 DNA: TGTGCCATCAGTGAGTCGGAGGGGCGCTACACCTTC. Its protein product is CAISESEGRYTF.

The V gene is TRBV5-4, the J gene TRBJ1-2; D gene unclear. Germline values: CDR1 SGHNT, CDR2 YYREEE (reference sequence). This CDR3 is 15 amino acids long. V lost 0 bases, J lost 8 bases, and 17 bases lay in between. CDR3 nucleotide sequence: TGTGCCAGCAGCTTGGAAACATCGGATTTAAGAGGCTACACCTTC. Amino acid sequence: CASSLETSDLRGYTF.

This clonotype was seen repeatedly, ten times or more. The gene calls are TRBV7-9 and TRBJ2-1, with TRBD1 matching over 9 bases. The CDR3 length is 15 residues. J gave up 8 bases and V 4 bases, and 9 bases lay outside the gene matches. Germline lookup yields CDR1 SEHNR and CDR2 FQNEAQ (reference sequence). CDR3 loop: CASSSDRGSMDEQFF. The CDR3 nucleotides read TGTGCCAGCAGCTCGGACAGGGGAAGTATGGATGAGCAGTTCTTC.